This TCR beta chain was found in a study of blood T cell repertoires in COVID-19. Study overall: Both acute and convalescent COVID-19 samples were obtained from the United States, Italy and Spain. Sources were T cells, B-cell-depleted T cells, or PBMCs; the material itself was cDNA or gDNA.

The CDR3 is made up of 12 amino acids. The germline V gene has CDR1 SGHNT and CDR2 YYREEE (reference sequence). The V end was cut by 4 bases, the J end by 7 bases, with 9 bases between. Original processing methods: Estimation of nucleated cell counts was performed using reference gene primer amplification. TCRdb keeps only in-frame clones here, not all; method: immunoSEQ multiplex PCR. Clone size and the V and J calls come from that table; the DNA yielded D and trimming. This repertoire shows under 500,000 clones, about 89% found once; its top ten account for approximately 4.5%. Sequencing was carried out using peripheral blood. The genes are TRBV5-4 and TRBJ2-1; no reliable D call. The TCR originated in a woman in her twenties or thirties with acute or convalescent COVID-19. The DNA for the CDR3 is TGTGCCAGCAGCCTACTCCTAAATGAGCAGTTCTTC. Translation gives CASSLLLNEQFF. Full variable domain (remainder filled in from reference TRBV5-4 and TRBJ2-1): ETGVTQSPTHLIKTRGQQVTLRCSSQSGHNTVSWYQQALGQGPQFIFQYYREEENGRGNFPPRFSGLQFPNYSSELNVNALELDDSALYLCASSLLLNEQFFGPGTRLTVL.